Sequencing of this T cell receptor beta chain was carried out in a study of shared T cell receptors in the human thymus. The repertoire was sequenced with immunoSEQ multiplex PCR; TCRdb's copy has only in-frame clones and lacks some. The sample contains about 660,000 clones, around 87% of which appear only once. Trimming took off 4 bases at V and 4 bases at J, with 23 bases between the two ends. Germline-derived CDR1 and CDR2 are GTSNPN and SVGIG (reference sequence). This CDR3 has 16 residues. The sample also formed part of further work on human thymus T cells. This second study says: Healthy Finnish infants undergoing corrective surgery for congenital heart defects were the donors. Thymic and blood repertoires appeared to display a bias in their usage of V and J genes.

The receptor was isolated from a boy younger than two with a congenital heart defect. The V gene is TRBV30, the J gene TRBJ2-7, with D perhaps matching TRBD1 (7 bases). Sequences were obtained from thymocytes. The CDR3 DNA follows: TGTGCCTGGACCCCCCCCCGGCGGGACAGAAAATACGAGCAGTACTTC. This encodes CAWTPPRRDRKYEQYF.